This T cell receptor beta chain was identified during a study of T-cell reconstitution after alpha-beta-depleted transplantation in children. Points from the study as a whole: Fresh T-cell production supplied most of the T-cell counts and diversity seen one year after transplant. Two months or so post-transplant, alpha-beta T cells reportedly derived from several hundred expanded graft clones.

It was with unique molecular identifiers that the TCRbeta library was prepared. TCRdb re-called the PCR reads through MiXCR, storing one row per CDR3 protein. The sample carries about 240,000 distinct CDR3 sequences, about a quarter recorded once. Regarding this clonotype: Its antigen remains unknown.

The sample was PBMCs, taken before TCRalphabeta/CD19-depleted stem cell transplant. This receptor was obtained from a girl aged 2 to 10 with Fanconi anemia, due to receive a stem cell transplant.

The DNA for the CDR3 is TGCAGTGCTCCCACCGTGATAGAGACCCAGTACTTC. Translation gives CSAPTVIETQYF. V is TRBV20-1 and J is TRBJ2-5, with D unresolved. The CDR3 contains 12 residues. Trimming removed 5 bases from V and 4 bases from J, with 11 bases in between. CDR1 is DFQATT, CDR2 SNEGSKA, per germline (reference sequence).